The 19 T cell receptor beta chains presented below share a single source sample, sequenced in a study of CD8 T cells in ankylosing spondylitis. TCRdb re-derived calls from the 5' RACE reads in MiXCR, one entry per CDR3 protein. Altogether 200,000 or so distinct CDR3 sequences are present, 15% to 20% being singletons, with the ten largest covering around 4%. Sequences were obtained from blood, either unsorted or a sorted T cell fraction (not recorded which). The source is a male donor aged 10 to 35 with ankylosing spondylitis or in good health (not recorded which).

This clonotype was seen many times. The chain's CDR3 is CAISESRFQRRGELKQYF. CDR3 coding DNA: TGTGCCATCAGTGAGTCGCGTTTTCAGAGGAGGGGGGAGCTGAAGCAGTACTTC. The chain joins TRBV10-3 to TRBJ2-7; D may be TRBD1 or TRBD2 (6 bases each). V lost 0 bases, J lost 8 bases, and 26 bases lay in between. The germline gives CDR1 ENHRY, CDR2 SYGVKD. This CDR3 has 18 amino acids.

This clonotype was counted at least ten times. The chain employs TRBV20-1 and TRBJ2-5, with TRBD2 matching over 8 bases. Germline CDR1 is DFQATT and CDR2 is SNEGSKA (reference sequence). With V trimmed by 3 bases and J by 7 bases, 7 bases remained unmatched. This CDR3 region has 13 residues. The DNA for the CDR3 is TGCAGTGCTAGCCGGGCCCGGGGGGGGACCCAGTACTTC. Residues: CSASRARGGTQYF.

The chain employs TRBV14 and TRBJ2-1; D gene uncertain. Looked up from germline, CDR1 is SGHDN and CDR2 is FVKESK. The CDR3 length is 16 residues. With 1 base removed from V and 3 bases from J, the gap between germline ends came to 13 bases. The CDR3 loop is CASSQGALIDYNEQFF. In nucleotides, the CDR3 is TGTGCCAGCAGCCAAGGGGCTCTTATCGACTACAATGAGCAGTTCTTC.

The chain uses TRBV23-1 and TRBJ2-1, with D tentatively TRBD2 (5 bases). TRBV23-1 is an ORF for which the function is uncertain. The CDR3 consists of 15 residues. With 4 bases removed from V and 0 bases from J, the gap between germline ends came to 10 bases. The CDR3 DNA is TGCGCCAGCAGTCCGGACTCGAGCTCCTACAATGAGCAGTTCTTC. Translating gives CASSPDSSSYNEQFF.

This clonotype appeared many times. The gene calls are TRBV5-1 and TRBJ2-3; D is possibly TRBD2 (5 bases). Trimming left V 4 bases short and J 0 bases short, with 15 bases between. Germline V gives CDR1 SGHRS, CDR2 YFSETQ. The CDR3 loop spans 16 amino acids. The CDR3 region has the DNA TGCGCCAGCAGCGCCCAGCGGCCATTAAGCACAGATACGCAGTATTTT. Residues: CASSAQRPLSTDTQYF.

There are many counts of this clonotype. The rearrangement links TRBV7-9 to TRBJ2-3, with D perhaps matching TRBD2 (5 bases). Between the trimmed V and J ends, which lost 5 bases and 3 bases, there was a span of 12 bases. This CDR3 contains 14 residues. Germline V gene lookup returns CDR1 SEHNR and CDR2 FQNEAQ (reference sequence). As DNA, the CDR3 is TGTGCCAGCAGCACCTTCCGGGGAACAGATACGCAGTATTTT. Encoded protein: CASSTFRGTDTQYF.

This clonotype has ten or more counts. This chain uses TRBV6-2 or TRBV6-3 with TRBJ2-7, with 7 bases lining up with TRBD2. Germline CDR1 MNHEY, CDR2 SVGEGT. The CDR3 covers 16 residues. Trimming at V came to 4 bases and at J to 2 bases, leaving 11 bases not matched to a gene. The CDR3 bases are TGTGCCAGCAGTTCCACATCAGCGGGGTCAACCTACGAGCAGTACTTC. This sequence encodes CASSSTSAGSTYEQYF.

This clonotype occurred many times. The chain couples TRBV2 to TRBJ2-5; D is possibly TRBD2 (6 bases). Trimming took 2 bases from V and 7 from J, leaving 11 bases between them. Germline values: CDR1 SNHLY, CDR2 FYNNEI. This CDR3 has 13 residues. The CDR3 protein is CASSESPGGTQYF. DNA of the CDR3: TGTGCCAGCAGTGAATCGCCCGGGGGGACCCAGTACTTC.

This clonotype was counted many times. The J gene is TRBJ2-3, the V gene TRBV12-3 or TRBV12-4, with TRBD2 as a possible D gene (6 bases). CDR3 length: 14 residues. With 6 bases removed from V and 4 bases from J, the gap between germline ends came to 14 bases. This CDR3 is CASSSGGMADTQYF. The DNA for the CDR3 is TGTGCCAGCAGCTCGGGCGGGATGGCAGATACGCAGTATTTT.

This chain links TRBV29-1 with TRBJ2-1; unclear D gene. V was cut by 3 bases and J by 7 bases, with 4 bases left in between. The CDR3 spans 10 residues. The germline CDR1 and CDR2 sequences are SQVTM and ANQGSEA. This CDR3 is CSVDLNEQFF. CDR3 in DNA: TGCAGCGTTGATTTGAATGAGCAGTTCTTC.

This clonotype has at least ten counts. The chain carries TRBV10-3 and TRBJ2-5; D is undetermined. This CDR3 region has 13 residues. Per the germline V gene, CDR1 is ENHRY and CDR2 is SYGVKD. V shed 0 bases and J shed 5 bases, with 7 bases lying between them. The chain's CDR3 is CAISESGYETQYF. The CDR3 DNA sequence: TGTGCCATCAGTGAGTCGGGTTATGAGACCCAGTACTTC.

The gene calls are TRBV6-1 and TRBJ1-1; the D gene is possibly TRBD1 (5 bases). The ends were cut back, 7 bases at V and 8 bases at J, with 11 bases in the middle. The germline gives CDR1 MNHNS, CDR2 SASEGT. The CDR3 runs to 11 residues. DNA of the CDR3: TGTGCCAGCACCGTCTGGGGGGAAGCTTTCTTT. Translating gives CASTVWGEAFF.

CDR3 residues: CASSRLMHETQYF. CDR3 DNA: TGTGCCAGCAGCCGCCTCATGCACGAGACCCAGTACTTC. This chain uses TRBV7-3 with TRBJ2-5; D gene ambiguous. CDR1 and CDR2 (germline): SGHTA, FQGTGA. Trimming took off 5 bases at V and 5 bases at J, with 12 bases between the two ends. The CDR3 is 13 amino acids.

This clonotype was counted ten times or more. The gene calls are TRBV2 and TRBJ2-1; D might be TRBD1 or TRBD2, each matching 6 bases. The CDR3 contains 15 residues. Trimming removed 6 bases at V and 7 bases at J, with 19 bases between. Germline lookup yields CDR1 SNHLY and CDR2 FYNNEI. DNA of the CDR3: TGTGCCAGCAGCGAGAGAGAAACAGGGAGGAATGAGCAGTTCTTC. The encoded protein is CASSERETGRNEQFF.

This clonotype was seen at least ten times. The chain uses TRBV12-3 or TRBV12-4 and TRBJ2-3; 8 bases line up with TRBD2. Trimming at V came to 3 bases and at J to 6 bases, leaving 5 bases not matched to a gene. CDR3 length equals 14 residues. CDR3 in DNA: TGTGCCAGCAGTTTGGGCGGGAGGTGGGATACGCAGTATTTT. This codes for CASSLGGRWDTQYF.

This clonotype was observed many times. This chain joins TRBV6-2 or TRBV6-3 and TRBJ1-1; D uncertain. V lost 7 bases to trimming and J lost 5 bases, with 8 bases between them. The germline CDR1 and CDR2 sequences are MNHEY and SVGEGT. The CDR3 spans 11 residues. For the CDR3, the DNA is TGTGCCAGCAAGGAAGGGACTGAAGCTTTCTTT. Translation gives CASKEGTEAFF.

This chain links TRBV10-3 with TRBJ2-1, with D maybe TRBD1 (6 bases). This CDR3 is built from 13 residues. The V end lost 9 bases, the J end lost 7 bases, and 16 bases lay between the germline ends. Germline V gene sequence: CDR1 ENHRY, CDR2 SYGVKD. CDR3 protein: CAINRQATNEQFF. CDR3 DNA: TGTGCCATAAACCGACAGGCTACGAATGAGCAGTTCTTC.

This clonotype was recorded at least ten times. The chain recombines TRBV29-1 with TRBJ2-1; D ambiguous. Trimming stripped 4 bases from V and 6 bases from J, with 7 bases between. Germline lookup yields CDR1 SQVTM and CDR2 ANQGSEA. There are 11 residues in the CDR3. The CDR3 spells CSVARFNEQFF. The CDR3 region has the DNA TGCAGCGTTGCCAGGTTCAATGAGCAGTTCTTC.

In this sample, this clonotype turned up many times. The chain uses TRBV20-1 and TRBJ1-1; 10 bases align to TRBD1. V lost 6 bases, J lost 3 bases, and 7 bases stayed unmatched. The CDR3 spans 14 residues. CDR1 and CDR2 from the germline V gene are DFQATT and SNEGSKA (reference sequence). The CDR3 spells CSARSGTGDTEAFF. DNA of the CDR3: TGCAGTGCCCGATCCGGGACAGGGGACACTGAAGCTTTCTTT.